A selection of T cell receptor beta chains follows, all from one sample in a study of Graves' ophthalmopathy and Graves' hyperthyroidism. TCRdb re-called the multiplex PCR reads with MiXCR, one entry per CDR3 protein. This table has roughly 420,000 distinct CDR3 sequences, roughly 21% appearing once. Material for sequencing was peripheral blood. These receptors came from a woman aged 18-35 years with stable Graves' hyperthyroidism. CDR3s include the opening cysteine and the closing phenylalanine or tryptophan. A D gene is named only where the DNA matches it firmly. Expanded clones are given a class, and other clones once, few, many or no size at all.

NA	TRBV12-3/TRBV12-4	NA	TRBJ1-2	CASSFNDGPGGYTF	TGTGCCAGCAGTTTCAACGACGGCCCCGGTGGCTACACGTTC
NA	TRBV5-1	many	TRBJ2-7	CASSLSTTASYEQYF	TGCGCCAGCAGCCTATCCACGACAGCTTCCTACGAGCAGTACTTC
TRBD2	TRBV7-2	many	TRBJ2-2	CASSLIAGGLNTGELFF	TGTGCCAGCAGCTTAATAGCGGGAGGGCTGAACACCGGGGAGCTGTTTTTT
NA	TRBV7-9	many	TRBJ1-5	CASSLAPNQPQHF	TGTGCCAGCAGCTTAGCGCCTAATCAGCCCCAGCATTTT
NA	TRBV7-2	many	TRBJ2-7	CASLLGYEQYF	TGTGCCAGCTTACTGGGTTACGAGCAGTACTTC
TRBD2	TRBV5-1	many	TRBJ2-7	CASSFRAGGSYEQYF	TGCGCCAGCAGCTTCAGGGCAGGCGGGAGCTACGAGCAGTACTTC
NA	TRBV2	many	TRBJ1-1	CASSQYVNTEAFF	TGTGCCAGCAGCCAGTACGTTAACACTGAAGCTTTCTTT
NA	TRBV7-2	many	TRBJ1-1	CASSLFHSEAFF	TGTGCCAGCAGCTTATTTCATAGTGAAGCTTTCTTT
TRBD1	TRBV28	NA	TRBJ2-7	CASSGLDRGSDYEQYF	TGTGCCAGCAGTGGACTCGACAGGGGAAGTGATTACGAGCAGTACTTC
TRBD2	TRBV7-6	NA	TRBJ2-7	CASSSPGLAPYEQYF	TGTGCCAGCAGCTCTCCCGGACTAGCGCCATACGAGCAGTACTTC
NA	TRBV10-3	once	TRBJ1-2	CAISETRGGDYGYTF	TGTGCCATCAGTGAGACTCGCGGGGGGGACTATGGCTACACCTTC
NA	TRBV19	NA	TRBJ1-5	CASKGSTSNQPQHF	TGTGCCAGTAAGGGGAGTACAAGCAATCAGCCCCAGCATTTT
NA	TRBV20-1	many	TRBJ1-5	CSGWGAGNQPQHF	TGCAGTGGCTGGGGGGCGGGCAATCAGCCCCAGCATTTT
TRBD1	TRBV12-3/TRBV12-4	many	TRBJ2-5	CASSYPDRGETQYF	TGTGCCAGCAGTTACCCCGACAGGGGAGAGACCCAGTACTTC
TRBD1	TRBV5-1	many	TRBJ2-5	CASSLASLRDRGETQYF	TGCGCCAGCAGCTTGGCCTCTCTCCGGGACAGGGGAGAGACCCAGTACTTC
TRBD1	TRBV10-3	many	TRBJ1-5	CAIREDRGRRQPQHF	TGTGCCATCAGGGAGGACAGGGGGCGGCGGCAGCCCCAGCACTTT
NA	TRBV12-3/TRBV12-4	many	TRBJ1-1	CASSLRGEAFF	TGTGCCAGCAGTTTGAGGGGAGAAGCTTTCTTT
NA	TRBV2	few	TRBJ2-5	CASRALRGGQTQYF	TGTGCCAGCAGAGCTCTCAGGGGAGGGCAGACCCAGTACTTC
TRBD2	TRBV6-2/TRBV6-3	NA	TRBJ2-7	CASSSGLAGISYEQYF	TGTGCCAGCAGTTCGGGACTAGCGGGGATTTCCTACGAGCAGTACTTC
NA	TRBV30	many	TRBJ1-2	CAQNGGNYGYTF	TGTGCCCAGAACGGGGGTAACTATGGCTACACCTTC
NA	TRBV11-3	many	TRBJ2-5	CASSLVREQETQYF	TGTGCCAGCAGCTTAGTCCGGGAACAAGAGACCCAGTACTTC
NA	TRBV6-2/TRBV6-3	many	TRBJ2-2	CASSPRRTVSTGELFF	TGTGCCAGCAGTCCTAGACGGACAGTCTCCACCGGGGAGCTGTTTTTT
NA	TRBV7-8	NA	TRBJ2-7	CASNVRWDYEQYF	TGTGCCAGCAATGTGAGGTGGGACTACGAGCAGTACTTC
NA	TRBV28	NA	TRBJ1-1	CASSTGSYTEAFF	TGTGCCAGCAGTACCGGGTCTTACACTGAAGCTTTCTTT
TRBD1	TRBV9	many	TRBJ1-2	CASSVGTGTGSGYTF	TGTGCCAGCAGCGTAGGAACCGGGACAGGGAGTGGCTACACCTTC
NA	TRBV28	many	TRBJ2-4	CASTPGLAKNIQYF	TGTGCCAGCACCCCGGGCTTAGCCAAAAACATTCAGTACTTC
NA	TRBV20-1	many	TRBJ2-7	CSARAPLAQRNF	TGCAGTGCTAGGGCCCCCCTAGCCCAGCGGAACTTC
NA	TRBV6-1	NA	TRBJ2-7	CASSRPLGGYEQYF	TGTGCCAGCAGTAGACCACTAGGAGGCTACGAGCAGTACTTC
NA	TRBV28	many	TRBJ1-1	CASTDRITEAFF	TGTGCCAGCACCGACAGGATCACTGAAGCTTTCTTT
TRBD1	TRBV6-2/TRBV6-3	many	TRBJ2-2	CASSLLRQGANTGELFF	TGTGCCAGCAGCCTATTAAGACAGGGGGCGAACACCGGGGAGCTGTTTTTT
NA	TRBV7-8	many	TRBJ2-7	CASSLGFRVSYEQYF	TGTGCCAGCAGCTTAGGGTTCAGGGTTTCCTACGAGCAGTACTTC
TRBD1	TRBV6-2/TRBV6-3	many	TRBJ1-5	CASSYRGTGSPSNQPQHF	TGTGCCAGCAGTTACCGTGGGACAGGGAGTCCGAGCAATCAGCCCCAGCATTTT
NA	TRBV6-5	NA	TRBJ2-2	CASSYFQGNGELFF	TGTGCCAGCAGTTACTTTCAGGGGAACGGGGAGCTGTTTTTT
NA	TRBV6-1	NA	TRBJ1-2	CASSQQGTLSYGYTF	TGTGCCAGCAGCCAACAGGGAACCCTGAGTTATGGCTACACCTTC
NA	TRBV28	many	TRBJ2-7	CASSFAYEQYF	TGTGCCAGCAGTTTCGCATACGAGCAGTACTTC
NA	TRBV2	many	TRBJ2-5	CASSDGDNQETQYF	TGTGCCAGCAGTGATGGGGACAACCAAGAGACCCAGTACTTC
NA	TRBV12-3/TRBV12-4	few	TRBJ2-5	CASSFAGVLETQYF	TGTGCCAGCAGTTTCGCCGGGGTTCTGGAGACCCAGTACTTC
NA	TRBV19	few	TRBJ2-2	CASTSGDRVTGELFF	TGTGCCAGTACTAGCGGGGACAGGGTCACCGGGGAGCTGTTTTTT
NA	TRBV2	once	TRBJ1-5	CASRSQYSNQPQHF	TGTGCCAGCAGGTCTCAGTATAGCAATCAGCCCCAGCATTTT
TRBD2	TRBV2	many	TRBJ2-5	CASSEALASGSRRETQYF	TGTGCCAGCAGTGAAGCGCTTGCTAGCGGGAGTAGAAGGGAGACCCAGTACTTC
TRBD1	TRBV20-1	many	TRBJ2-7	CSARDRTGFDEQYF	TGCAGTGCTAGAGATCGGACAGGCTTTGACGAGCAGTACTTC